Sequencing of this T cell receptor (beta chain) was carried out in a study of blood T cell repertoires in COVID-19. Per the study methods: Amplification from reference gene primers served as the basis for estimated nucleated cell counts. Sequenced by immunoSEQ multiplex PCR; TCRdb stores in-frame clones only, minus some. That table gives V, J and clone size, and the DNA gave D and trimming. The sample includes approximately 210,000 clones, 65% to 90% of them seen just once. V was pared by 5 bases and J by 0 bases, with 8 bases of the junction left unmatched. Germline V lookup: CDR1 SGHVS, CDR2 FQNEAQ. This CDR3 comprises 16 residues.

This receptor was identified in a woman in her forties or fifties with acute COVID-19. Sequenced input: PBMCs or T cells enriched from blood (not recorded which). The chain has TRBV7-8 and TRBJ2-5; 8 bases are a match to TRBD2. CDR3 bases: TGTGCCAGCAGCCGCTCGGGGGGGGGCTACCAAGAGACCCAGTACTTC. This encodes CASSRSGGGYQETQYF.